This is a list of T cell receptor beta chains from one sample in a study of cytomegalovirus exposure and HLA in healthy donors. The assay was immunoSEQ multiplex PCR, and TCRdb's table has in-frame clones only and misses some. Altogether about 210,000 clones are present, roughly 74% being singletons, with the ten largest covering approximately 14%. Sequenced: PBMCs. These receptors all stem from a woman in her twenties or thirties in good health and CMV-seropositive. The CDR3 runs from the conserved cysteine through the conserved F or W. The D gene is left open where the match is weak. The listing skips clone size in some rows; elsewhere it reads once, few, many or a size class.

size: .; J: TRBJ2-7; D: TRBD2; V: TRBV15; length: 16; DNA: TGTGCCACCAGCCCTGGGACTAGCGACCGTGGGGGGGAGCAGTACTTC; CDR3: CATSPGTSDRGGEQYF
size: .; J: TRBJ2-5; D: TRBD1; V: TRBV7-2; length: 13; DNA: TGTGCCAGCAGCCCGGACAGGCAAGAGACCCAGTACTTC; CDR3: CASSPDRQETQYF
size: .; J: TRBJ2-7; D: TRBD2; V: TRBV13; length: 14; DNA: TGTGCCAGCAGTCTAGCGGACCTCCGCTACGAGCAGTACTTC; CDR3: CASSLADLRYEQYF
size: few; J: TRBJ2-5; D: .; V: TRBV6-1; length: 16; DNA: TGTGCCAGCAGTGAATTCCGAGGGGGGGGTATAGAGACCCAGTACTTC; CDR3: CASSEFRGGGIETQYF
size: .; J: TRBJ2-3; D: .; V: TRBV5-6; length: 14; DNA: TGTGCCAGCAGCTTGGCAGGGGTCACAGATACGCAGTATTTT; CDR3: CASSLAGVTDTQYF
size: .; J: TRBJ2-2; D: .; V: TRBV5-1; length: 13; DNA: TGCGCCAGCAGCTCGAGAGGTACCGGGGAGCTGTTTTTT; CDR3: CASSSRGTGELFF
size: .; J: TRBJ2-7; D: .; V: TRBV2; length: 14; DNA: TGTGCCAGCAGGAAGGGAGGGGGCTCCTACGAGCAGTACTTC; CDR3: CASRKGGGSYEQYF
size: .; J: TRBJ1-1; D: TRBD1; V: TRBV29-1; length: 13; DNA: TGCAGCGTTAAAGGACAGGGGAACACTGAAGCTTTCTTT; CDR3: CSVKGQGNTEAFF
size: .; J: TRBJ1-4; D: TRBD1; V: TRBV28; length: 14; DNA: TGTGCCAGCAGTCCGGACAGGGGGCGTGAAAAACTGTTTTTT; CDR3: CASSPDRGREKLFF
size: .; J: TRBJ2-1; D: .; V: TRBV7-3; length: 15; DNA: TGTGCCAGCAGCTTAACTAGCGCCTCCTACAATGAGCAGTTCTTC; CDR3: CASSLTSASYNEQFF
size: .; J: TRBJ2-3; D: .; V: TRBV7-9; length: 12; DNA: TGTGCCAGCAGCTTACAGGCGGATACGCAGTATTTT; CDR3: CASSLQADTQYF
size: few; J: TRBJ2-1; D: .; V: TRBV12-1; length: 16; DNA: TGTGCCAGCAGTAGCGGGAGGGAGAGCTCCTACAATGAGCAGTTCTTC; CDR3: CASSSGRESSYNEQFF
size: once; J: TRBJ2-3; D: .; V: TRBV5-6; length: 15; DNA: TGTGCCAGCAGCCCGGACTCCCTTTCCACAGATACGCAGTATTTT; CDR3: CASSPDSLSTDTQYF
size: .; J: TRBJ2-1; D: .; V: TRBV19; length: 12; DNA: TGTGCCAGTAACCCAGGGTACAATGAGCAGTTCTTC; CDR3: CASNPGYNEQFF
size: .; J: TRBJ1-1; D: .; V: TRBV12-5; length: 12; DNA: TGTGCTAGTGGTTTGGTGGGCTTGGAAGCTTTCTTT; CDR3: CASGLVGLEAFF
size: .; J: TRBJ1-2; D: .; V: TRBV29-1; length: 9; DNA: TGCAGCGTTGAAAGCGGCTACACCTTC; CDR3: CSVESGYTF
size: .; J: TRBJ1-5; D: TRBD1; V: TRBV27; length: 14; DNA: TGTGCCAGCAGACAAGGACAGGGGGGTCAGCCCCAGCATTTT; CDR3: CASRQGQGGQPQHF
size: .; J: TRBJ2-7; D: TRBD2; V: TRBV2; length: 16; DNA: TGTGCCAGCAGTGAGGGGTACGGCGGGAGGTGGTACGAGCAGTACTTC; CDR3: CASSEGYGGRWYEQYF
size: .; J: TRBJ1-2; D: TRBD1; V: TRBV7-8; length: 14; DNA: TGTGCCAGCACCTCGACAGGGGGAGGCGATGGCTACACCTTC; CDR3: CASTSTGGGDGYTF
size: once; J: TRBJ2-7; D: .; V: TRBV7-2; length: 13; DNA: TGTGCCAGCAGCCCCCCCCTCGGGTGGGAGCAGTACTTC; CDR3: CASSPPLGWEQYF
size: .; J: TRBJ1-5; D: .; V: TRBV15; length: 14; DNA: TGTGCCACCAGCAGGGGAGATAGCAATCAGCCCCAGCATTTT; CDR3: CATSRGDSNQPQHF
size: .; J: TRBJ2-2; D: TRBD2; V: TRBV19; length: 16; DNA: TGTGCCAGTAGTCTCGGCGCTGGACTAGCTCCCGGGGAGCTGTTTTTT; CDR3: CASSLGAGLAPGELFF
size: .; J: TRBJ2-5; D: .; V: TRBV27; length: 15; DNA: TGTGCCAGCAGTCGACTCCTCGGTTCGGGGGAGACCCAGTACTTC; CDR3: CASSRLLGSGETQYF
size: .; J: TRBJ2-7; D: .; V: TRBV6-1; length: 13; DNA: TGTGCCAGCACCAGGGCCCACTCTGACGAGCAGTACTTC; CDR3: CASTRAHSDEQYF
size: .; J: TRBJ2-2; D: .; V: TRBV19; length: 16; DNA: TGTGCCACCAGTGGCGGGACCCGACCAAACACCGGGGAGCTGTTTTTT; CDR3: CATSGGTRPNTGELFF
size: .; J: TRBJ1-5; D: .; V: TRBV28; length: 13; DNA: TGTGCCAGCATATGGAGGGGCAATCAGCCCCAGCATTTT; CDR3: CASIWRGNQPQHF
size: .; J: TRBJ2-3; D: .; V: TRBV9; length: 14; DNA: TGTGCCAGCAGCGTACAACAATCCACAGATACGCAGTATTTT; CDR3: CASSVQQSTDTQYF
size: .; J: TRBJ2-7; D: TRBD2; V: TRBV28; length: 16; DNA: TGTGCCAGCAGTGGGACTAGCGGGAGGGTCTCCTACGAGCAGTACTTC; CDR3: CASSGTSGRVSYEQYF
size: few; J: TRBJ1-6; D: .; V: TRBV28; length: 14; DNA: TGTGCCAGCAAACTTGGACTCTCAAATTCACCCCTCCACTTT; CDR3: CASKLGLSNSPLHF